Shown below are 11 T cell receptor beta chains from a single sample sequenced in a study of a mutant IDH1 vaccine in newly diagnosed glioma. Sequencing used immunoSEQ multiplex PCR; TCRdb keeps in-frame clones, though not all of them. The table lists tens of thousands of clones, 80% to 90% of them singletons. Specified time point: baseline, week 1 (first vaccination visit). Treatment given: pre-vaccination baseline after standard-of-care therapy. The material was PBMCs, obtained from a glioma patient treated with radiotherapy, temozolomide or both. These TCRs come from a man younger than 40 with glioma.

The chain carries TRBV27 and TRBJ1-6; tentatively, D is TRBD1 (5 bases). The CDR3 has 14 amino acids. Trimming shortened V by 1 base and J by 7 bases, and 8 bases separated the two germline ends. Germline V gives CDR1 MNHEY, CDR2 SMNVEV (reference sequence). The CDR3 sequence is CASSLFGGNSPLHF. The CDR3 nucleotides are TGTGCCAGCAGTTTATTTGGGGGAAATTCACCCCTCCACTTT.

This chain uses TRBV9 with TRBJ1-2; a weak D match, TRBD1 (5 bases). V lost 0 bases, J lost 4 bases, and 10 bases lay in between. Germline lookup yields CDR1 SGDLS and CDR2 YYNGEE. The CDR3 spans 14 residues. The CDR3 DNA is TGTGCCAGCAGCGTAGGGGACCGACGCTATGGCTACACCTTC. It is translated as CASSVGDRRYGYTF.

This clone was seen more than once but under ten times. The chain joins TRBV6-6 to TRBJ1-1, with TRBD1 matching over 7 bases. The CDR3 has 14 amino acids. Germline V gene sequence: CDR1 MNHNY, CDR2 SVGAGI (reference sequence). Trimming cost V 6 bases and J 5 bases; bases outside gene matches: 9. CDR3 sequence: CASRPSWTGTEAFF. CDR3 coding DNA: TGTGCCAGCAGACCCTCCTGGACAGGTACTGAAGCTTTCTTT.

The V gene is TRBV13, the J gene TRBJ2-3, with a weak D call TRBD2 (6 bases). The CDR3 length is 12 residues. Germline CDR1 PRHDT, CDR2 FYEKMQ (reference sequence). V lost 5 bases and J lost 8, with 11 bases in between. This CDR3 is CASSLQGGTQYF. In nucleotides, the CDR3 is TGTGCCAGCAGCCTTCAGGGAGGTACGCAGTATTTT.

The V call is TRBV2, the J call TRBJ1-2; 7 nucleotides agree with TRBD1. CDR1 and CDR2 from the germline V gene are SNHLY and FYNNEI. This CDR3 is 15 amino acids long. After removal of 6 bases from V and 0 bases from J, the junction contained 7 bases not matched to a gene. The CDR3 coding sequence is TGTGCCAGCAGGGGACTTGGGACAGCTAACTATGGCTACACCTTC. Its translation: CASRGLGTANYGYTF. Together with reference TRBV2 and TRBJ1-2, the CDR3 gives the full variable domain: EPEVTQTPSHQVTQMGQEVILRCVPISNHLYFYWYRQILGQKVEFLVSFYNNEISEKSEIFDDQFSVERPDGSNFTLKIRSTKLEDSAMYFCASRGLGTANYGYTFGSGTRLTVV.

The V and J genes are TRBV7-9 and TRBJ2-7; no clear D. CDR1 and CDR2 from the germline V gene are SEHNR and FQNEAQ (reference sequence). This CDR3 is 14 amino acids long. The germline V and J ends were trimmed by 1 base and 1 base, with 8 bases remaining between them. CDR3 amino acids: CASSLGKGSYEQYF. CDR3 nucleotides: TGTGCCAGCAGCTTAGGCAAGGGATCCTACGAGCAGTACTTC.

This clone occurred a few times. V usage is TRBV18 and J usage is TRBJ1-1; tentatively, D is TRBD1 (6 bases). Per germline, CDR1 KGHSH and CDR2 LQKENI. Trimming took off 1 base at V and 2 bases at J, with 11 bases between the two ends. The CDR3 extends over 15 amino acids. CDR3 loop: CASSPRRTDNTEAFF. In nucleotides, the CDR3 is TGTGCCAGCTCACCACGGCGGACAGACAACACTGAAGCTTTCTTT.

The chain couples TRBV5-4 to TRBJ2-5; D remains ambiguous. There are 14 residues in the CDR3. Germline lookup yields CDR1 SGHNT and CDR2 YYREEE (reference sequence). V was shortened by 0 bases and J by 2 bases, with 8 bases between the two germline ends. CDR3 sequence: CASSLGRRQETQYF. In nucleotides, the CDR3 is TGTGCCAGCAGCTTGGGGCGGAGACAAGAGACCCAGTACTTC.

The rearrangement links TRBV5-6 to TRBJ1-6, with D tentatively TRBD1 (5 bases). The germline V and J ends were trimmed by 0 bases and 10 bases, with 11 bases remaining between them. The CDR3 is 14 residues long. The V gene's germline CDR1 is SGHDT and CDR2 YYEEEE. The CDR3 sequence is CASSLARGLSPLHF. DNA for the CDR3: TGTGCCAGCAGCTTGGCGAGGGGACTGTCACCCCTCCACTTT.

The genes are TRBV2 and TRBJ2-7; D could derive from TRBD1 or TRBD2 (5 bases each). Trimming pared 6 bases from V and 3 bases from J, leaving 18 bases between. This CDR3 comprises 15 residues. Germline V gene lookup returns CDR1 SNHLY and CDR2 FYNNEI. The chain's CDR3 is CASRPTGTGSYEQYF. CDR3 coding DNA: TGTGCCAGCAGACCTACCGGGACGGGGAGCTACGAGCAGTACTTC. The full variable domain, in which reference TRBV2 and TRBJ2-7 provide the parts outside the CDR3, is EPEVTQTPSHQVTQMGQEVILRCVPISNHLYFYWYRQILGQKVEFLVSFYNNEISEKSEIFDDQFSVERPDGSNFTLKIRSTKLEDSAMYFCASRPTGTGSYEQYFGPGTRLTVT.

The chain links TRBV30 to TRBJ1-1; the D gene is possibly TRBD1 (5 bases). This CDR3 region has 15 residues. Germline V gene sequence: CDR1 GTSNPN, CDR2 SVGIG (reference sequence). The V end was cut by 0 bases, the J end by 0 bases, with 11 bases between. The CDR3 spells CAWSVGANMNTEAFF. CDR3 bases: TGTGCCTGGAGTGTCGGGGCAAACATGAACACTGAAGCTTTCTTT. The whole variable domain, filled in from reference TRBV30 and TRBJ1-1, reads SQTIHQWPATLVQPVGSPLSLECTVEGTSNPNLYWYRQAAGRGLQLLFYSVGIGQISSEVPQNLSASRPQDRQFILSSKKLLLSDSGFYLCAWSVGANMNTEAFFGQGTRLTVV.